A selection of T cell receptor beta chains follows, all from one sample in a study of beta chain features in type 1 diabetes. Sequenced by immunoSEQ multiplex PCR; TCRdb stores in-frame clones only, minus some. This sample carries about 360,000 clones, over 9.5% of them seen once, and the ten largest clones take approximately 0.015%. Sequencing was done on a sample of naive CD4+ T cells from blood. The receptor set was obtained from a man between 18 and 29 years old in good health. Each CDR3 is given with its conserved first and last residue. A D gene is named only where the DNA matches it firmly. Only part of the rows carry a size: once, few, many, or a class if the clone is expanded.

V gene	clone size	J gene	D gene	CDR3 protein	CDR3 DNA
TRBV1	NA	TRBJ2-7	NA	CTSSQDCSRFGAEQYF	TGCACCAGCAGCCAAGATTGCAGCAGGTTTGGGGCCGAGCAGTACTTC
TRBV6-5	few	TRBJ2-1	TRBD1	CASRRTGNEQFF	TGTGCCAGCAGACGGACAGGGAATGAGCAGTTCTTC
TRBV15	few	TRBJ2-1	TRBD2	CATRSGGRREGEQFF	TGTGCCACCAGGTCCGGGGGGAGAAGGGAAGGTGAGCAGTTCTTC
TRBV4-2	NA	TRBJ2-1	NA	CASSHGLPNNEQFF	TGTGCCAGCAGCCACGGACTACCCAACAATGAGCAGTTCTTC
TRBV2	few	TRBJ1-6	NA	CASMSNSPLHF	TGTGCCAGCATGTCGAATTCACCCCTCCACTTT
TRBV14	NA	TRBJ2-2	NA	CASSRRGAVTGELFF	TGTGCCAGCAGCCGCAGGGGGGCCGTCACCGGGGAGCTGTTTTTT
TRBV5-1	few	TRBJ2-2	NA	CASSAGQLNTGELFF	TGCGCCAGCAGCGCCGGACAGCTGAACACCGGGGAGCTGTTTTTT
TRBV4-1	NA	TRBJ2-5	NA	CASSQARGRETQYF	TGCGCCAGCAGCCAAGCGAGGGGGAGAGAGACCCAGTACTTC
TRBV7-9	NA	TRBJ2-3	NA	CASSLRSGHPPSTDTQYF	TGTGCCAGCAGCCTTCGCTCAGGGCACCCTCCTAGCACAGATACGCAGTATTTT
TRBV18	NA	TRBJ2-7	TRBD2	CASSPDGLAATYEQYF	TGTGCCAGCTCACCAGACGGACTAGCGGCAACCTACGAGCAGTACTTC
TRBV29-1	few	TRBJ2-5	NA	CSVKRTAIQETQYF	TGCAGCGTTAAACGGACAGCCATTCAAGAGACCCAGTACTTC
TRBV29-1	NA	TRBJ2-7	TRBD1	CSVTWTGTEQYF	TGCAGCGTTACCTGGACAGGGACCGAGCAGTACTTC
TRBV7-2	NA	TRBJ2-6	NA	CASSLDGAGANVLTF	TGTGCCAGCAGCTTGGACGGGGCTGGGGCCAACGTCCTGACTTTC
TRBV7-9	many	TRBJ2-5	NA	CASSSIAGGYQETQYF	TGTGCCAGCAGTTCGATAGCCGGAGGTTATCAAGAGACCCAGTACTTC
TRBV7-2	few	TRBJ2-5	TRBD2	CASSLASGQETQYF	TGTGCCAGCAGCTTAGCTAGCGGGCAAGAGACCCAGTACTTC
TRBV2	few	TRBJ2-1	TRBD2	CASRMTGFRTSGRYLAYNEQFF	TGTGCCAGCAGAATGACAGGGTTTCGGACTAGCGGGAGGTATCTGGCCTACAATGAGCAGTTCTTC
TRBV5-1	NA	TRBJ2-5	TRBD2	CASSLGTSGETQYF	TGCGCCAGCAGCTTGGGGACTAGCGGCGAGACCCAGTACTTC
TRBV7-2	NA	TRBJ2-1	NA	CASSLGQISSYNEQFF	TGTGCCAGCAGCTTAGGACAGATCAGCTCCTACAATGAGCAGTTCTTC
TRBV30	NA	TRBJ1-1	NA	CAWRRGQNTEAFF	TGTGCCTGGAGGAGGGGACAGAACACTGAAGCTTTCTTT
TRBV28	many	TRBJ2-1	TRBD1	CASMTGGLGYNEQFF	TGTGCCAGCATGACAGGGGGCTTGGGATACAATGAGCAGTTCTTC
TRBV6-5	NA	TRBJ2-1	NA	CASSPRTGDNEQFF	TGTGCCAGCAGCCCCCGGACGGGGGACAATGAGCAGTTCTTC
TRBV5-1	NA	TRBJ2-7	TRBD1	CASSPNGQGTYEQYF	TGCGCCAGCAGCCCCAACGGACAGGGTACCTACGAGCAGTACTTC
TRBV7-2	NA	TRBJ2-3	TRBD2	CASSLGLAGDTQYF	TGTGCCAGCAGCTTAGGACTAGCGGGAGATACGCAGTATTTT
TRBV7-9	NA	TRBJ2-1	TRBD2	CASSSGLAGGGGYNEQFF	TGTGCCAGCAGCTCGGGACTAGCGGGGGGCGGGGGGTACAATGAGCAGTTCTTC
TRBV5-1	NA	TRBJ2-3	NA	CASSLADTASTDTQYF	TGCGCCAGCAGCTTGGCGGACACAGCCTCCACAGATACGCAGTATTTT
TRBV6-4	few	TRBJ2-7	TRBD2	CASSEVAGAYEQYF	TGTGCCAGCAGTGAAGTCGCGGGAGCCTACGAGCAGTACTTC
TRBV4-2	few	TRBJ1-5	NA	CASSQGRGTSNQPQHF	TGTGCCAGCAGCCAAGGGCGGGGGACTAGCAATCAGCCCCAGCATTTT
TRBV25-1	NA	TRBJ1-2	TRBD1	CASSLTGNYGYTF	TGTGCCAGCAGTTTGACAGGGAACTATGGCTACACCTTC
TRBV7-2	few	TRBJ1-4	TRBD1	CASSLETGVGEKLFF	TGTGCCAGCAGCTTAGAGACAGGGGTTGGTGAAAAACTGTTTTTT
TRBV5-5	few	TRBJ2-1	NA	CASSFLSEQFF	TGTGCCAGCAGCTTCCTAAGTGAGCAGTTCTTC
TRBV7-3	once	TRBJ2-3	TRBD2	CASSGRLAGDTQYF	TGTGCCAGCAGCGGAAGACTAGCGGGAGATACGCAGTATTTT
TRBV30	NA	TRBJ1-5	NA	CAWSRSGGQPQHF	TGTGCCTGGAGCAGGTCGGGAGGACAGCCCCAGCATTTT
TRBV6-5	few	TRBJ1-1	TRBD1	CASSPGTGTMAEAFF	TGTGCCAGCAGTCCCGGGACAGGGACGATGGCTGAAGCTTTCTTT
TRBV2	NA	TRBJ2-7	TRBD1	CASRRDSYEQYF	TGTGCCAGCAGGAGGGACAGCTACGAGCAGTACTTC
TRBV30	NA	TRBJ2-2	NA	CAGAAANTGELFF	TGTGCCGGAGCGGCAGCGAACACCGGGGAGCTGTTTTTT
TRBV20-1	few	TRBJ2-5	NA	CSATQRETQYF	TGCAGTGCTACCCAGAGGGAGACCCAGTACTTC
TRBV6-6	few	TRBJ2-7	NA	CASSYTDTFTVEQYF	TGTGCCAGCAGTTACACGGACACATTTACCGTCGAGCAGTACTTC
TRBV28	NA	TRBJ2-1	TRBD2	CASSSTSGRSPRFF	TGTGCCAGCAGTTCCACTAGCGGGAGGTCCCCGCGGTTCTTC
TRBV30	NA	TRBJ1-2	TRBD1	CACRQGGYGYTF	TGTGCCTGCCGTCAGGGGGGCTATGGCTACACCTTC
TRBV5-1	few	TRBJ2-5	TRBD1	CASSPSARGLGETQYF	TGCGCCAGCAGCCCCAGTGCCAGGGGGCTAGGTGAGACCCAGTACTTC
TRBV11-2	few	TRBJ2-1	NA	CASSHRGAGTYNEQFF	TGTGCCAGCAGCCACCGGGGTGCGGGTACCTACAATGAGCAGTTCTTC
TRBV30	NA	TRBJ1-5	TRBD1	CAWSEGDSPNQPQHF	TGTGCCTGGAGTGAGGGGGACAGTCCCAATCAGCCCCAGCATTTT
TRBV4-3	few	TRBJ2-7	TRBD1	CASSQQPGQGGYEQYF	TGCGCCAGCAGCCAGCAACCGGGACAGGGGGGTTACGAGCAGTACTTC